The 30 T cell receptor beta chains below come from one sample, sequenced in a study of T-cell memory formation after mild COVID-19 listed by TCRdb under 2021. Libraries came from 5' RACE. The sequencing machine was an Illumina NovaSeq 6000. Through fastp at Q25 and MiXCR, TCRdb rebuilt clones from the public reads, retaining in-frame beta chains. Rows merge per CDR3 protein into single entries with the most common DNA and genes. In this sample the table shows approximately 500,000 distinct CDR3 sequences, more than 20% of which occur a single time. Around 12% of the sample rests with the top ten. Sequencing was carried out using PBMCs or a T cell subset sorted from them (not recorded which). The receptors were sampled from an adult woman who had mild COVID-19 (a few samples of this study predate the infection). The sample titles of this study are shuffled in the database, so cell type and time point are left out; the donor was told from shared clones.

The chain couples TRBV5-1 to TRBJ2-1, with TRBD2 matching 7 bases. Trimming took 4 bases from V and 1 from J; bases not matched to a gene: 11. The germline gives CDR1 SGHRS, CDR2 YFSETQ. This CDR3 has 17 amino acids. CDR3 bases: TGCGCCAGCAGCCCCTGGGGAGGGCGGGCATCCTACAATGAGCAGTTCTTC. Encoded protein: CASSPWGGRASYNEQFF. Full variable domain (missing parts from reference TRBV5-1 and TRBJ2-1): KAGVTQTPRYLIKTRGQQVTLSCSPISGHRSVSWYQQTPGQGLQFLFEYFSETQRNKGNFPGRFSGRQFSNSRSEMNVSTLELGDSALYLCASSPWGGRASYNEQFFGPGTRLTVL.

A few counts support this clonotype. One junction end does not reproduce the germline sequence, and a read error may be involved. The rearrangement uses TRBV7-9 and TRBJ2-1, with 11 nucleotides matching TRBD2. The germline gives CDR1 SEHNR, CDR2 FQNEAQ (reference sequence). The CDR3 is made up of 15 amino acids. The CDR3 DNA is TGTGCCAGCAGCTTAGAGCTAGCGGGGGGTGAAATTCCGCTCTTC. This codes for CASSLELAGGEIPLF.

This chain links TRBV30 with TRBJ1-1; 8 bases map to TRBD1. The V gene's germline CDR1 is GTSNPN and CDR2 SVGIG (reference sequence). The V segment lost 5 bases and the J segment 1 base; nucleotides outside the gene matches: 3. This CDR3 region has 13 residues. CDR3: CAWQGAPNTEAFF. The CDR3 bases are TGTGCCTGGCAGGGGGCCCCGAACACTGAAGCTTTCTTT.

The count of this clonotype is one. The rearrangement joins TRBV11-2 to TRBJ1-1; D gene uncertain. Germline CDR1 and CDR2: SGHAT and FQNNGV. CDR3 length: 17 residues. V was cut by 3 bases and J by 0 bases, with 17 bases left in between. The CDR3 reads CASSLDGLSQMNTEAFF. For the CDR3, the DNA is TGTGCCAGCAGCTTGGACGGATTGAGTCAAATGAACACTGAAGCTTTCTTT.

The sample holds a few counts of this clonotype. The rearrangement uses TRBV7-8 and TRBJ2-1; D uncertain. CDR1 is SGHVS and CDR2 is FQNEAQ in the germline V gene. CDR3 length equals 15 residues. Trimming left V 5 bases short and J 7 bases short, with 18 bases between. The CDR3 sequence: CASSQGRNQKNEQFF. The DNA of the CDR3 is TGTGCCAGCAGCCAAGGACGGAATCAGAAAAATGAGCAGTTCTTC.

This clonotype showed up just a few times. The V and J genes are TRBV24-1 and TRBJ2-1; D is uncertain. CDR3 length: 11 residues. Deletions cut 0 bases from V and 12 bases from J, with 5 bases between. CDR1 and CDR2 (germline): KGHDR, SFDVKD. Written as DNA, the CDR3 is TGTGCCACCAGTGATTTGCTTCGGCAGTTCTTC. Translating gives CATSDLLRQFF.

This clonotype has at least ten counts. At one end the junction does not follow the germline gene, possibly because of a read error. The J gene is TRBJ2-2, the V gene TRBV18; D is uncertain. The CDR3 is 11 residues long. Germline-derived CDR1 and CDR2 are KGHSH and LQKENI. CDR3 in DNA: TGCGCCAGCAGCAACACCGGGGAGCTGTTTTTT. This encodes CASSNTGELFF. The variable domain in full, with the rest retrieved from reference TRBV18 and TRBJ2-2, is NAGVMQNPRHLVRRRGQEARLRCSPMKGHSHVYWYRQLPEEGLKFMVYLQKENIIDESGMPKERFSAEFPKEGPSILRIQQVVRGDSAAYFCASSNTGELFFGEGSRLTVL.

The J gene is TRBJ2-6, the V gene TRBV2, with D perhaps assigned TRBD1 or TRBD2 (5 bases each). The germline V gene encodes CDR1 SNHLY and CDR2 FYNNEI. This CDR3 has 13 residues. The V end lost 3 bases, the J end lost 15 bases, and 15 bases lay between the germline ends. The CDR3 reads CASSEDWGFDLTF. The CDR3 nucleotides read TGTGCCAGCAGTGAGGACTGGGGCTTCGACCTGACTTTC.

V is TRBV20-1 and J is TRBJ2-7; tentative D call: TRBD1 (5 bases). CDR1 and CDR2 (germline): DFQATT, SNEGSKA (reference sequence). V shed 3 bases and J shed 7 bases, with 16 bases lying between them. The CDR3 has 13 amino acids. Written as DNA, the CDR3 is TGCAGTGCTAGTAGTGGGGCAGGAACGGAGCAGTACTTC. Amino acid sequence: CSASSGAGTEQYF.

In its sample, this clonotype was seen a few times. This chain uses TRBV3-1 with TRBJ1-1, with unresolved D. Germline V CDR1 and CDR2: LGHDT, YNNKEL (reference sequence). The CDR3 runs to 13 residues. V was cut by 3 bases and J by 1 base, with 6 bases left in between. This chain's CDR3 is CASSQMPNTEAFF. CDR3 in DNA: TGTGCCAGCAGCCAGATGCCGAACACTGAAGCTTTCTTT.

A few counts support this clonotype. V is TRBV2 and J is TRBJ2-5; D might be TRBD2 (5 bases). CDR3 length: 15 residues. Trimming pared 5 bases from V and 5 bases from J, leaving 18 bases between. In germline, CDR1 is SNHLY, CDR2 FYNNEI. The CDR3 DNA sequence: TGTGCCAGCAGTATAGGATTTCCCGGGGAGGAGACCCAGTACTTC. It is translated as CASSIGFPGEETQYF.

The chain is built from TRBV7-6 and TRBJ2-5; no clear D gene. This CDR3 is 12 amino acids long. The germline V gene has CDR1 SGHVS and CDR2 FNYEAQ. V gave up 6 bases and J gave up 0 bases, with 5 bases separating them. The CDR3 nucleotides are TGTGCCAGCAGGGCAGACCAAGAGACCCAGTACTTC. It is translated as CASRADQETQYF.

This clonotype was seen only a few times. J is TRBJ2-3 and V is TRBV12-3 or TRBV12-4; D gene unclear. V was trimmed by 6 bases and J by 2 bases, leaving 12 bases between them. The CDR3 contains 14 residues. Here the CDR3 reads CASRKLGYTDTQYF. CDR3 bases: TGTGCCAGCAGGAAACTGGGGTACACAGATACGCAGTATTTT.

The chain recombines TRBV7-6 with TRBJ1-2; D remains ambiguous. Germline V gene data show CDR1 as SGHVS and CDR2 as FNYEAQ. Trimming cost V 4 bases and J 7 bases, with 13 bases left between them. This CDR3 has 13 amino acids. This CDR3 reads CASSWFGVAGYTF. CDR3 bases: TGTGCCAGCAGCTGGTTCGGGGTAGCTGGCTACACCTTC.

This clonotype was counted between two and nine times. V and J are TRBV19 and TRBJ2-3; D call uncertain. The CDR3 extends over 14 amino acids. Germline loops: CDR1 LNHDA, CDR2 SQIVND (reference sequence). With 3 bases removed from V and 6 bases from J, the gap between germline ends came to 13 bases. The CDR3 protein is CASSIGHNKDTQYF. In DNA form, the CDR3 reads TGTGCCAGTAGTATTGGTCATAACAAGGATACGCAGTATTTT.

The J gene is TRBJ2-3, the V gene TRBV2; possible D gene TRBD2, 6 bases. With 8 bases removed from V and 8 bases from J, the gap between germline ends came to 11 bases. This CDR3 spans 11 amino acids. Germline-derived CDR1 and CDR2 are SNHLY and FYNNEI. DNA for the CDR3: TGTGCCAGCGGCCCTAGCGCTACGCAGTATTTT. Translation gives CASGPSATQYF.

This clonotype was found a few times. V is TRBV4-1 and J is TRBJ2-2; 8 positions match TRBD2. The germline V gene has CDR1 MGHRA and CDR2 YSYEKL. The V segment lost 1 base and the J segment 5 bases; nucleotides outside the gene matches: 3. This CDR3 has 15 amino acids. This CDR3 reads CASSQGLAGTGELFF. CDR3 bases: TGCGCCAGCAGCCAAGGGCTAGCGGGTACCGGGGAGCTGTTTTTT.

This clonotype was seen a handful of times. The chain links TRBV5-1 to TRBJ2-7; 13 bases fit TRBD2. V trimming: 4 bases; J trimming: 4 bases; junction bases outside the gene matches: 14. Germline loops: CDR1 SGHRS, CDR2 YFSETQ. This CDR3 is built from 18 residues. The CDR3 protein is CASSQSLVLAGGPYEQYF. The CDR3 DNA is TGCGCCAGCAGCCAAAGTTTGGTACTAGCGGGAGGGCCTTACGAGCAGTACTTC. Looking up the rest from reference TRBV5-1 and TRBJ2-7 gives the full variable domain: KAGVTQTPRYLIKTRGQQVTLSCSPISGHRSVSWYQQTPGQGLQFLFEYFSETQRNKGNFPGRFSGRQFSNSRSEMNVSTLELGDSALYLCASSQSLVLAGGPYEQYFGPGTRLTVT.

This clonotype has a handful of counts. V usage is TRBV20-1 and J usage is TRBJ2-1, with TRBD2 identical over 9 bases. CDR1 is DFQATT, CDR2 SNEGSKA, per germline (reference sequence). Trimming at V came to 0 bases and at J to 4 bases, leaving 7 bases not matched to a gene. This CDR3 is 16 amino acids long. CDR3 in amino acids: CSARDGAGGSYNEQFF. DNA for the CDR3: TGCAGTGCTAGAGACGGAGCGGGAGGATCTTACAATGAGCAGTTCTTC.

The chain links TRBV12-3 or TRBV12-4 to TRBJ2-2; 14 positions match TRBD2. This CDR3 is built from 19 residues. V lost 6 bases and J lost 4; bases outside the gene matches: 13. CDR3 nucleotide sequence: TGTGCCAGCAGCTCTAAGACTAGCGGGAGGGCTCTGGGCACCGGGGAGCTGTTTTTT. It translates to CASSSKTSGRALGTGELFF.

This clonotype has only a few counts. This sequence joins TRBV29-1 and TRBJ2-5; 13 bases are shared with TRBD2. The CDR3 loop spans 15 amino acids. The trim removed 5 bases at V and 4 bases at J, leaving 7 bases unmatched. Germline V CDR1 and CDR2: SQVTM, ANQGSEA. CDR3 region: CSVPTSGRALETQYF. The CDR3 nucleotides are TGCAGCGTTCCAACTAGCGGGAGGGCCCTAGAGACCCAGTACTTC. The complete variable domain, with remaining parts taken from reference TRBV29-1 and TRBJ2-5, reads SAVISQKPSRDICQRGTSLTIQCQVDSQVTMMFWYRQQPGQSLTLIATANQGSEATYESGFVIDKFPISRPNLTFSTLTVSNMSPEDSSIYLCSVPTSGRALETQYFGPGTRLLVL.

This clonotype was seen only a few times. The rearrangement uses TRBV24-1 and TRBJ2-1; the match to TRBD2 covers 8 bases. J was trimmed by 9 bases and V by 8 bases; bases with no gene match: 8. Germline values: CDR1 KGHDR, CDR2 SFDVKD. The CDR3 has 13 amino acids. The CDR3 is CATTASGYREQFF. The CDR3 nucleotides are TGTGCCACCACAGCTAGCGGGTACCGTGAGCAGTTCTTC.

This chain connects TRBV28 to TRBJ1-1; D is perhaps TRBD1 (5 bases). Trimming pared 4 bases from V and 11 bases from J, leaving 17 bases between. Germline values: CDR1 MDHEN, CDR2 SYDVKM. CDR3 size: 13 residues. The CDR3 sequence: CASSSPMTVRAFF. In DNA, the CDR3 is TGTGCCAGCAGTTCCCCAATGACAGTCAGGGCTTTCTTT.

V gene TRBV5-6 combines with J gene TRBJ2-4; D remains ambiguous. The germline V gene has CDR1 SGHDT and CDR2 YYEEEE. The CDR3 length is 15 residues. V was cut by 0 bases and J by 1 base, with 8 bases left in between. In DNA form, the CDR3 reads TGTGCCAGCAGCTTGGTACCCGAGGCCAAAAACATTCAGTACTTC. Its translation: CASSLVPEAKNIQYF.

The chain has TRBV12-3 or TRBV12-4 and TRBJ1-5, with TRBD1 as a possible D gene (5 bases). CDR3 length: 13 residues. V was cut by 6 bases and J by 6 bases, with 12 bases left in between. In nucleotides, the CDR3 is TGTGCCAGCAGCTCAACGGGGGGTCAGCCCCAGCATTTT. Translated: CASSSTGGQPQHF.

The chain is built from TRBV28 and TRBJ1-5, with 7 nucleotides matching TRBD1. Germline lookup yields CDR1 MDHEN and CDR2 SYDVKM. The trim removed 4 bases at V and 5 bases at J, leaving 8 bases unmatched. This CDR3 has 15 residues. The CDR3 reads CASSYSTGTDQPQHF. The CDR3, as DNA: TGTGCCAGCAGTTACTCGACAGGGACCGATCAGCCCCAGCATTTT.

The table lists this clonotype with a few counts. The rearrangement joins TRBV20-1 to TRBJ1-1, with unresolved D. The ends were cut back, 4 bases at V and 1 base at J, with 16 bases in the middle. The CDR3 consists of 15 residues. Germline loops: CDR1 DFQATT, CDR2 SNEGSKA (reference sequence). The CDR3: CSATPAVAANTEAFF. The DNA for the CDR3 is TGCAGTGCTACTCCCGCTGTGGCAGCGAACACTGAAGCTTTCTTT.

There are a few counts of this clonotype. V is TRBV6-2 or TRBV6-3 and J is TRBJ2-1; D is perhaps TRBD2 (5 bases). Trimming pared 4 bases from V and 8 bases from J, leaving 12 bases between. The CDR3 has 13 residues. The germline gives CDR1 MNHEY, CDR2 SVGEGT. CDR3 sequence (DNA): TGTGCCAGCAGTTTATTTAGCGTCGATGAGCAGTTCTTC. Residues: CASSLFSVDEQFF.

The V call is TRBV24-1, the J call TRBJ2-7, with D hard to call. Germline-derived CDR1 and CDR2 are KGHDR and SFDVKD. Trimming pared 11 bases from V and 2 bases from J, leaving 15 bases between. The CDR3 runs 13 residues. As DNA, the CDR3 is TGTGCCATCAGCAAGCACGGTACCTACGAGCAGTACTTC. The encoded protein is CAISKHGTYEQYF.

V is TRBV12-3 or TRBV12-4 and J is TRBJ1-6; tentatively, D is TRBD1 (6 bases). V was cut by 1 base and J by 10 bases, with 11 bases left in between. CDR3 length: 14 residues. DNA of the CDR3: TGTGCCAGCAGTTTAGGGCAGGGGTTCTCACCCCTCCACTTT. This encodes CASSLGQGFSPLHF.